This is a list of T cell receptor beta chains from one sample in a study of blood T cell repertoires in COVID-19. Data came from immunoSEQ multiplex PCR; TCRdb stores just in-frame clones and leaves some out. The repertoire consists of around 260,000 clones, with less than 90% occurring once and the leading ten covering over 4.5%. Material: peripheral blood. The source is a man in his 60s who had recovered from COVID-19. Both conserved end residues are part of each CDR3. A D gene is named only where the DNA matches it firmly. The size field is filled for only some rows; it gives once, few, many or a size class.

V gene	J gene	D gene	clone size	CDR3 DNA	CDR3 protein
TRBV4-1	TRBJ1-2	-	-	TGCGCCAGCAGTCAAGGGAGTGCGTATGGCTACACCTTC	CASSQGSAYGYTF
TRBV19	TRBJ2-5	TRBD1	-	TGTGCCAGTAGTATCAAACCAAGACAGGGGGAGACCCAGTACTTC	CASSIKPRQGETQYF
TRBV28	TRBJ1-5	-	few	TGTGCCAGCTGCAGTAGCAATCAGCCCCAGCATTTT	CASCSSNQPQHF
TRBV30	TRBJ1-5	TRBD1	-	TGTGCCTGGAAAAAACAGGGGATCGGCAATCAGCCCCAGCATTTT	CAWKKQGIGNQPQHF
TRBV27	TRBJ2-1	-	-	TGTGCCAGCAGGGCCCTTACGGGAGCCTCCTACAATGAGCAGTTCTTC	CASRALTGASYNEQFF
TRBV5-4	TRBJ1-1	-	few	TGTGCCAGCAGCTCAAATCGCAGGGGCCGAGGTCGGAACACTGAAGCTTTCTTT	CASSSNRRGRGRNTEAFF
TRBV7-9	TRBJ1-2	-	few	TGTGCCAGCAGCCCAGGGCAGGGTCGCTACACCTTC	CASSPGQGRYTF
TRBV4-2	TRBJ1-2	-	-	TGTGCCAGCAGCCAAGAGGCAGGGTATTCCCGCCGGGGGGGCTACACCTTC	CASSQEAGYSRRGGYTF
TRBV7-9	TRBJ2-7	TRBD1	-	TGTGCCAGCAGCTCCACAGGGGGCACCGAGCAGTACTTC	CASSSTGGTEQYF
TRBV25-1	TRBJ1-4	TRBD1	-	TGTGCCAGCAGGGAGGACAGGGGAGGTGAAAAACTGTTTTTT	CASREDRGGEKLFF
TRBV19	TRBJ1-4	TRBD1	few	TGTGCCAGTAGGGGTACGGGACAGGGGAATGAAAAACTGTTTTTT	CASRGTGQGNEKLFF
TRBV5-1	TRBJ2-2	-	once	TGCGCCAGCAGCTTGGTCGTTTTCGGGGAGCTGTTTTTT	CASSLVVFGELFF
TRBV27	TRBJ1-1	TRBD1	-	TGTGCCAGCAGTTGGGACAGGGGAGGGACTGAAGCTTTCTTT	CASSWDRGGTEAFF
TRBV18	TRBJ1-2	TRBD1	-	TGTGCCAGCTCGCTTACAGGGGGCAATGGCTACACCTTC	CASSLTGGNGYTF
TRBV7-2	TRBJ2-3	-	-	TGTGCCAGCAGCAATGCCCCAGGGGCCCCATCGCAAGATACGCAGTATTTT	CASSNAPGAPSQDTQYF
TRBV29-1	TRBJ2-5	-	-	TGCAGCGTAGCGGTGCAGGCCCAAGAGACCCAGTACTTC	CSVAVQAQETQYF
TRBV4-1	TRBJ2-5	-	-	TGCGCCAGCAGCCATGTACAGGTTCAAGAGACCCAGTACTTC	CASSHVQVQETQYF
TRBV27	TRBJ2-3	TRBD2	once	TGTGCCAGCAGTGTCCTGGGGGGGGGCACAGATACGCAGTATTTT	CASSVLGGGTDTQYF
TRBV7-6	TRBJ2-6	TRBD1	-	TGTGCCAGCAGACCCACGCCGGGACAGGGGGCGAGCGGGGCCAACGTCCTGACTTTC	CASRPTPGQGASGANVLTF
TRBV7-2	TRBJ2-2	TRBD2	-	TGTGCCAGCAGCCCCACGGGACTAGCGGGAGTCACCGGGGAGCTGTTTTTT	CASSPTGLAGVTGELFF
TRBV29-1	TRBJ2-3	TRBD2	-	TGCAGCGAAAAAGGCCCTAGCGGGGGTCGGTTCGGCACAGATACGCAGTATTTT	CSEKGPSGGRFGTDTQYF
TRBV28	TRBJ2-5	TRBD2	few	TGTGCCAGCAACCCACATCTGGGGGGGGGAGAGACCCAGTACTTC	CASNPHLGGGETQYF
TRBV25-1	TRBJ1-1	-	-	TGTGCCAGCAGTGGTAATACTGAAGCTTTCTTT	CASSGNTEAFF
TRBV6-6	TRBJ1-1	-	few	TGTGCCAGCAGTTACGCAGGGAACACTGAAGCTTTCTTT	CASSYAGNTEAFF
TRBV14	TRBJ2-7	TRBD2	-	TGTGCCAGCAGCCAAGGGTTAGCGGGAGCTACCTACGAGCAGTACTTC	CASSQGLAGATYEQYF
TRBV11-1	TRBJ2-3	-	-	TGTGCCAGCAGCTCTATCCAGCGGGTCACAGATACGCAGTATTTT	CASSSIQRVTDTQYF
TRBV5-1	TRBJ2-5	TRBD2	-	TGCGCCAGCAGCTTGGTACGTCAGCGGGGGCTTCAAGAGACCCAGTACTTC	CASSLVRQRGLQETQYF
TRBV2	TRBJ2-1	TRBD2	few	TGTGCCAGCAGCCTGACTAGCGGGAGGGCGGAGCAGTTCTTC	CASSLTSGRAEQFF
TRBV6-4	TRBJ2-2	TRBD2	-	TGTGCCAGCAGTCGGACTAGCGGGAGTGCCGGGGAGCTGTTTTTT	CASSRTSGSAGELFF
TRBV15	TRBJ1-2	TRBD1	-	TGTGCCACCAGCAGAGAGGCAGGGGGAATCTATGGCTACACCTTC	CATSREAGGIYGYTF
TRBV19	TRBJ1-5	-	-	TGTGCCAGTAGTTCTCAGGGCGACAATCAGCCCCAGCATTTT	CASSSQGDNQPQHF
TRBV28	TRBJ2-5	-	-	TGTGCCAGCAGTCCAGACGAAGGGACTCTAGGTAGAGAGACCCAGTACTTC	CASSPDEGTLGRETQYF
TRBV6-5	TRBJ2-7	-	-	TGTGCCAGCAGATGGGGGGTAGAGCAGTACTTC	CASRWGVEQYF
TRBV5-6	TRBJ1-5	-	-	TGTGCCAGCAGCCTGGGACACCACAATCAGCCCCAGCATTTT	CASSLGHHNQPQHF
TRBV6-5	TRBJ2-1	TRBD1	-	TGTGCCAGCAGCCTAGCAGGGGGCCTATGCAATGAGCAGTTCTTC	CASSLAGGLCNEQFF
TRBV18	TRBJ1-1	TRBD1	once	TGTGCCAGCTCACCACGGGACAGGGTGGAAAACACTGAAGCTTTCTTT	CASSPRDRVENTEAFF
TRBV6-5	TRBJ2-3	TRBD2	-	TGTGCCACCCGCGGGGGAAAGGGCACAGATACGCAGTATTTT	CATRGGKGTDTQYF
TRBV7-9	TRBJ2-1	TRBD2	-	TGTGCCAGCAGCTCGTCCGGGACTAGCGGTCGGAATGAGCAGTTCTTC	CASSSSGTSGRNEQFF
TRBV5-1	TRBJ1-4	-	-	TGCGCCAGCAGCCCGGAGGGGCGCCCTAATGAAAAACTGTTTTTT	CASSPEGRPNEKLFF
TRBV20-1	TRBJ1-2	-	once	TGCAGTGCCGGGGGGGTGAGCGGCTACACCTTC	CSAGGVSGYTF
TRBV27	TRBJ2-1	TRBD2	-	TGTGCCAGCATCCCACGGACTAGCGGGGGGGATTCAATTCACAATGAGCAGTTCTTC	CASIPRTSGGDSIHNEQFF
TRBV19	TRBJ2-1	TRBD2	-	TGTGCCAGTAGCCGAACTAGCGGGAGCAATGAGCAGTTCTTC	CASSRTSGSNEQFF